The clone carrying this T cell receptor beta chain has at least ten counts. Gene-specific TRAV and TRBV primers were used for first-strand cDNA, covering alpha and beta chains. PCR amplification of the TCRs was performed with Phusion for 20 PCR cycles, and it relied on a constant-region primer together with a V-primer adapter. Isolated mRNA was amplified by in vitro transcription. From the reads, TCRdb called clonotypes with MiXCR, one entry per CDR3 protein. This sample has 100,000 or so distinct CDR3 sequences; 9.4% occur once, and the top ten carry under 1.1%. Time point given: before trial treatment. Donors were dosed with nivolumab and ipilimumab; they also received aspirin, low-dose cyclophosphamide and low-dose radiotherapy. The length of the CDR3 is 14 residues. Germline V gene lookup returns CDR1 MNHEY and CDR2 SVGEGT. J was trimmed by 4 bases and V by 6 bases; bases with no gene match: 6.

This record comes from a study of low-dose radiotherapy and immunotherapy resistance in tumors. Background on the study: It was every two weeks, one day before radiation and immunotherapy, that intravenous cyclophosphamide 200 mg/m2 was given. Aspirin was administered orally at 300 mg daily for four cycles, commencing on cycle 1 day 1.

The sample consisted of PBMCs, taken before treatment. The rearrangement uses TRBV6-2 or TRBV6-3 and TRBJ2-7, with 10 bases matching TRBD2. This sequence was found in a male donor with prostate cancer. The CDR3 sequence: CASRTSGKSYEQYF. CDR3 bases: TGTGCCAGCAGAACTAGCGGGAAATCATACGAGCAGTACTTC.